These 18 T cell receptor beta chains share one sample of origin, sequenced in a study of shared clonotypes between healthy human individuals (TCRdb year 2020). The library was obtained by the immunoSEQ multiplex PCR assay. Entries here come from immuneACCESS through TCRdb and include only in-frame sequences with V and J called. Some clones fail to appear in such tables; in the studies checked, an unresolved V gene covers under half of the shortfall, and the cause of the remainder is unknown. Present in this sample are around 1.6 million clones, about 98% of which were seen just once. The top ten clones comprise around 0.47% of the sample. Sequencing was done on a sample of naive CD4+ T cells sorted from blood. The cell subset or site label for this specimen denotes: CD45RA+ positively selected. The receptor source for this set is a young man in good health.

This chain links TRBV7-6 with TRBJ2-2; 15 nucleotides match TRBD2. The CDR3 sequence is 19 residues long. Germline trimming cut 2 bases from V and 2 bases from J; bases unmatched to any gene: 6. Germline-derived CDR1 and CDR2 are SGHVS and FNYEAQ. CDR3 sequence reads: CASSLRTSGRAFNTGELFF. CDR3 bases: TGTGCCAGCAGCTTACGGACTAGCGGGAGGGCCTTTAACACCGGGGAGCTGTTTTTT.

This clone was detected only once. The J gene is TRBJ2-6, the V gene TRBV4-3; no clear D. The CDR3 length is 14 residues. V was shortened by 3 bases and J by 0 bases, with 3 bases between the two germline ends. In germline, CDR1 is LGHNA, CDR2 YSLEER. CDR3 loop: CASSQRSGANVLTF. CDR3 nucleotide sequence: TGCGCCAGCAGCCAGCGCTCTGGGGCCAACGTCCTGACTTTC.

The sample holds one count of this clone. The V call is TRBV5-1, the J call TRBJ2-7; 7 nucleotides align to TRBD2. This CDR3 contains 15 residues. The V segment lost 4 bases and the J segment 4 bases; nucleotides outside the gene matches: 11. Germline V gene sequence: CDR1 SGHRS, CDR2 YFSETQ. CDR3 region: CASSPTSAPRYEQYF. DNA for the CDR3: TGCGCCAGCAGCCCAACTAGCGCCCCAAGATACGAGCAGTACTTC.

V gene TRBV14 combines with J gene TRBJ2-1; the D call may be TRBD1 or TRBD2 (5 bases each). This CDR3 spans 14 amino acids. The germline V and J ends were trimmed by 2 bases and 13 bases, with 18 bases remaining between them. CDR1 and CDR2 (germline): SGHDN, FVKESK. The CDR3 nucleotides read TGTGCCAGCAGCCAAAGCCCGCCCTGGGGACCACAGTTCTTC. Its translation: CASSQSPPWGPQFF.

CDR3 in DNA: TGTGCCAGTAGTCCCCCCGGCGGGGGTAAGCCCCAGCATTTT. Protein sequence: CASSPPGGGKPQHF. The chain uses TRBV19 and TRBJ1-5, with D possibly being TRBD1 (5 bases). V was trimmed by 5 bases and J by 8 bases, leaving 16 bases between them. Germline-derived CDR1 and CDR2 are LNHDA and SQIVND (reference sequence). The CDR3 consists of 14 residues.

The CDR3 reads CASSLDTGQGYTF. CDR3 nucleotide sequence: TGCGCCAGCAGCTTGGATACAGGGCAGGGCTACACCTTC. The genes are TRBV5-1 and TRBJ1-2, with D possibly matching TRBD1 (6 bases). The CDR3 runs to 13 residues. V lost 0 bases and J lost 8, with 11 bases in between. Germline V lookup: CDR1 SGHRS, CDR2 YFSETQ. The full variable domain, completed using reference TRBV5-1 and TRBJ1-2, is KAGVTQTPRYLIKTRGQQVTLSCSPISGHRSVSWYQQTPGQGLQFLFEYFSETQRNKGNFPGRFSGRQFSNSRSEMNVSTLELGDSALYLCASSLDTGQGYTFGSGTRLTVV.

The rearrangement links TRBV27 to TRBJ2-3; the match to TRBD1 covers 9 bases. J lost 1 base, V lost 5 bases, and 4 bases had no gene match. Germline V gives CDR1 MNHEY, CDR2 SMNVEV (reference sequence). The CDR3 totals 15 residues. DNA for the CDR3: TGTGCCAGCAGTAACAGGGGGCTGGGCACAGATACGCAGTATTTT. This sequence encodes CASSNRGLGTDTQYF.

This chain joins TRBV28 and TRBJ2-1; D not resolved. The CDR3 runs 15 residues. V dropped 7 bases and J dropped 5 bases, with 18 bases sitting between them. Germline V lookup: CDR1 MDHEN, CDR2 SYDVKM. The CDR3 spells CASTSLFLQDNEQFF. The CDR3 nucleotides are TGTGCCAGCACCTCCCTTTTCCTTCAGGACAATGAGCAGTTCTTC.

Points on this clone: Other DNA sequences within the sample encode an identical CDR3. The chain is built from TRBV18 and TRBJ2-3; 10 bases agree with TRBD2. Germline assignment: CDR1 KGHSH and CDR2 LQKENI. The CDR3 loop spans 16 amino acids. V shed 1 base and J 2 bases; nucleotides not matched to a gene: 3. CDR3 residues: CASSPLAGGFTDTQYF. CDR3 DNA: TGTGCCAGCTCACCACTAGCGGGAGGATTCACAGATACGCAGTATTTT.

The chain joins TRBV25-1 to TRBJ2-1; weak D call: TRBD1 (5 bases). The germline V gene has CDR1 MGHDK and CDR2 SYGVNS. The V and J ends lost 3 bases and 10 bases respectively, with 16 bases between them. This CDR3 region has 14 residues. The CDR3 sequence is CASSDNYSGLEQFF. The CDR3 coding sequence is TGTGCCAGCAGTGACAATTACTCAGGGTTAGAGCAGTTCTTC.

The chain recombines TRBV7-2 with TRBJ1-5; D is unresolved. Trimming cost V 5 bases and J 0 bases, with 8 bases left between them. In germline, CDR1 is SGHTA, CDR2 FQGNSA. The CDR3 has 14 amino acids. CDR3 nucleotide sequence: TGTGCCAGCAGCGTAGTTGTTAGCAATCAGCCCCAGCATTTT. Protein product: CASSVVVSNQPQHF.

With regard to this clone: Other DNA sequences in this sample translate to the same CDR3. In DNA form, the CDR3 reads TGTGCCAGCAGCGTAGAAGTTGGGACAGATACGCAGTATTTT. Translating it yields CASSVEVGTDTQYF. This sequence joins TRBV9 and TRBJ2-3, with D hard to call. V was clipped by 0 bases and J by 3 bases, with 8 bases between them. Germline V lookup: CDR1 SGDLS, CDR2 YYNGEE. The CDR3 loop spans 14 amino acids. The full variable domain, rest sourced from reference TRBV9 and TRBJ2-3, is DSGVTQTPKHLITATGQRVTLRCSPRSGDLSVYWYQQSLDQGLQFLIQYYNGEERAKGNILERFSAQQFPDLHSELNLSSLELGDSALYFCASSVEVGTDTQYFGPGTRLTVL.

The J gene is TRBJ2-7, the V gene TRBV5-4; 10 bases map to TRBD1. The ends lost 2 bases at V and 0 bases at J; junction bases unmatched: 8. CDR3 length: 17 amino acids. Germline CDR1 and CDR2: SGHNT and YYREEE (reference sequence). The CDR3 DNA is TGTGCCAGCAGCTTTTACGGGACAGGGGAGAGCTCCTACGAGCAGTACTTC. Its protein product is CASSFYGTGESSYEQYF.

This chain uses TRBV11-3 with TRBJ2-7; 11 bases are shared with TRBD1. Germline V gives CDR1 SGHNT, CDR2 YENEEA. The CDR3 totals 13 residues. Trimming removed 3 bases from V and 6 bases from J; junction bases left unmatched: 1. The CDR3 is CASSLDRGREQYF. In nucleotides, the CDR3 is TGTGCCAGCAGCTTGGACAGGGGGCGCGAGCAGTACTTC.

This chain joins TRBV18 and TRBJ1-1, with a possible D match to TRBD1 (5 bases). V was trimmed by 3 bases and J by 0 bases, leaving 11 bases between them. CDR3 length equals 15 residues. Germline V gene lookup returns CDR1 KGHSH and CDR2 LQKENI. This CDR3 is CASSPSQELNTEAFF. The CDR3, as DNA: TGTGCCAGCTCACCCTCACAGGAGTTGAACACTGAAGCTTTCTTT.

CDR3 protein: CASSDPGTGDYGYTF. In DNA, the CDR3 is TGTGCCAGCAGTGATCCCGGGACAGGGGACTATGGCTACACCTTC. The rearrangement joins TRBV6-1 to TRBJ1-2, with 10 bases aligning to TRBD1. V trimming: 3 bases; J trimming: 3 bases; junction bases outside the gene matches: 4. This CDR3 is 15 amino acids long. Germline V gene data show CDR1 as MNHNS and CDR2 as SASEGT.

As DNA, the CDR3 is TGTGCCAGCAGCTTCTCCCGATTAACAGATACGCAGTATTTT. It is translated as CASSFSRLTDTQYF. The chain has TRBV7-2 and TRBJ2-3, with no clear D. V lost 3 bases, J lost 3 bases, and 10 bases lay in between. CDR1 is SGHTA and CDR2 is FQGNSA in the germline V gene. This CDR3 has 14 residues. Full variable domain (missing parts from reference TRBV7-2 and TRBJ2-3): GAGVSQSPSNKVTEKGKDVELRCDPISGHTALYWYRQSLGQGLEFLIYFQGNSAPDKSGLPSDRFSAERTGGSVSTLTIQRTQQEDSAVYLCASSFSRLTDTQYFGPGTRLTVL.

The CDR3 coding sequence is TGTGCCAGCTCACCGACAGGGATGCAGCCTGGAAACACCATATATTTT. Amino acid sequence: CASSPTGMQPGNTIYF. This chain links TRBV18 with TRBJ1-3, with 7 bases matching TRBD1. V dropped 3 bases and J dropped 2; count of bases not matched to a gene: 7. CDR3 size: 16 residues. CDR1 KGHSH and CDR2 LQKENI come from the germline V gene.